This TCR beta chain was found in a study of shared T cell receptors in the human thymus. Method: immunoSEQ multiplex PCR; TCRdb's copy keeps in-frame clones and lacks some. This sample yields 700,000 or so clones, of which approximately 85% are seen a single time; more than 0.008% belongs to the top ten. The V end was cut by 9 bases, the J end by 2 bases, with 17 bases between. The CDR3 extends over 14 amino acids. Germline CDR1 MGHDK, CDR2 SYGVNS. The same specimen was also included in a second study, on human thymus T cells. That paper adds: The donors were infants in Finland with congenital heart defects, otherwise immunologically healthy. Gene usage (both V and J) appeared biased in thymic and blood repertoires. Related research described strongly overlapping thymic repertoires in unrelated people.

Sequenced sample: thymocytes. This TCR was sampled from a girl younger than two with a congenital heart defect. The chain recombines TRBV25-1 with TRBJ2-7; D is possibly TRBD1 (5 bases). CDR3 nucleotide sequence: TGTGCCAGTGAAGGGGCGCCGGTACCCTACGAGCAGTACTTC. Residues: CASEGAPVPYEQYF.